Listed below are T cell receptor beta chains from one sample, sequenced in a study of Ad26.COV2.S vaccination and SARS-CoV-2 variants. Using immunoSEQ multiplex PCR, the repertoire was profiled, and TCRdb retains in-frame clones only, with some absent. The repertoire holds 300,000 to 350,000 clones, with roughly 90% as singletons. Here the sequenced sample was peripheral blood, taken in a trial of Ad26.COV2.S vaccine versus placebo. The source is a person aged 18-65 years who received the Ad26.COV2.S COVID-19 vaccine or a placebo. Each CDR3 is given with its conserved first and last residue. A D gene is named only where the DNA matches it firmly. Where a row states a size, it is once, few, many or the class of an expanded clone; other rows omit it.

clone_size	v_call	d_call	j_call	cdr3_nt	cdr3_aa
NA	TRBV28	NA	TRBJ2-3	TGTGCCAGCAGTTTTCGGGGGGCAAGCACAGATACGCAGTATTTT	CASSFRGASTDTQYF
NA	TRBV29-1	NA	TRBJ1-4	TGCAGCGTTGCGTCAGTGGGTGAAAAACTGTTTTTT	CSVASVGEKLFF
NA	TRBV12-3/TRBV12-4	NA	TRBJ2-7	TGTGCCAGCAGTTTGGAGGGCTCCTACGAGCAGTACTTC	CASSLEGSYEQYF
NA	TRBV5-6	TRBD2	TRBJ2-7	TGTGCCAGCAGCTCTAAACTAGCGGGAGACCTCTACGAGCAGTACTTC	CASSSKLAGDLYEQYF
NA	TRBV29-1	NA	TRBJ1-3	TGCAGCGCCAGGGACATCCACTCTGGAAACACCATATATTTT	CSARDIHSGNTIYF
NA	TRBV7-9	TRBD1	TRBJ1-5	TGTGCCAGCAGCCAGGGGGGAGATACCCAGCATTTT	CASSQGGDTQHF
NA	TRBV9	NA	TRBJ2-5	TGTGCCAGCAGCGTAGGTCCCGAGAACCAAGAGACCCAGTACTTC	CASSVGPENQETQYF
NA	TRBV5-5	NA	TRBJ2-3	TGTGCCAGCAAGTGGAACGGGGTTGACGCAGATACGCAGTATTTT	CASKWNGVDADTQYF
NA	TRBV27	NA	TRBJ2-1	TGTGCCAGCAGTTTAGACGGGGCCTACAATGAGCAGTTCTTC	CASSLDGAYNEQFF
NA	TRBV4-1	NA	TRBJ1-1	TGCGCCAGCAGCCAAGGGGGAGGGACCACTGAAGCTTTCTTT	CASSQGGGTTEAFF
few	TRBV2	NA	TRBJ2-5	TGTGCCAGCAGTGAAACGGAGCCGCCTCAAGAGACCCAGTACTTC	CASSETEPPQETQYF
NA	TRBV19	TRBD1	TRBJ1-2	TGTGCCAGTAATGGACAGGGGGCCGATGGCTACACCTTC	CASNGQGADGYTF
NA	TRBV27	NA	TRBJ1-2	TGTGCCAGCAGTTTATATATGTCCGGGGCGGGGGAGGTCTATGGCTACACCTTC	CASSLYMSGAGEVYGYTF
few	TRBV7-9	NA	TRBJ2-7	TGTGCCAGCAGCTTCGCGAATCGGGGCGAGCAGTACTTC	CASSFANRGEQYF
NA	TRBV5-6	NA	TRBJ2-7	TGTGCCAGCAGCTTTCAAGGGTCTGGCCCTGAGCAGTACTTC	CASSFQGSGPEQYF
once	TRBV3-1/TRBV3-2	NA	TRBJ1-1	TGTGCCAGCAGCCAAGTTCGGCGGAGAAACCCTAGGAACACTGAAGCTTTCTTT	CASSQVRRRNPRNTEAFF
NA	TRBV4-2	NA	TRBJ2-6	TGTGCCAGCAGCCAAAGCACAGGGAATTCCCCTGGGGCCAACGTCCTGACTTTC	CASSQSTGNSPGANVLTF
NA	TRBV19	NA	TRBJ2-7	TGTGCCAGTAGTCCCAACACCGCCTACGAGCAGTACTTC	CASSPNTAYEQYF
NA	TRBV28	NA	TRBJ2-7	TGTGCCAGCAGTTTTCTGGGGGCGCAGCACGAGCAGTACTTC	CASSFLGAQHEQYF
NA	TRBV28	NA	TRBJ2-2	TGTGCCAGCAGTTTTGGCACCGGGGAGCTGTTTTTT	CASSFGTGELFF
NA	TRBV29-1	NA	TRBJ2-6	TGCAGCGTTGAAGAAGGTGGGGCTGGGGCCAACGTCCTGACTTTC	CSVEEGGAGANVLTF
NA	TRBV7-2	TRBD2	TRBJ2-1	TGTGCCAGCAGCTCTCGACTAGCGGGGGGGAACTACAATGAGCAGTTCTTC	CASSSRLAGGNYNEQFF
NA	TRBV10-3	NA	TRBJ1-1	TGTGCCATCAGGGACGAGGGAAGAACTGAAGCTTTCTTT	CAIRDEGRTEAFF
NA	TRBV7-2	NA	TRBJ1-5	TGTGCCAGCAGCCCTATTAGGGGGAGCAATCAGCCCCAGCATTTT	CASSPIRGSNQPQHF
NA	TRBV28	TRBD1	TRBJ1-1	TGTGCCAGCAGCTCTTCAAATATCCGGACAGGGAAAGAAGGTGAAGCTTTCTTT	CASSSSNIRTGKEGEAFF
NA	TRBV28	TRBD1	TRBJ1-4	TGTGCCAGCAGTCCCCCGGGACAGGTTGAAAAACTGTTTTTT	CASSPPGQVEKLFF
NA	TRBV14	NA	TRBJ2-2	TGTGCCAGCAGCATCCTTAACACCGGGGAGCTGTTTTTT	CASSILNTGELFF
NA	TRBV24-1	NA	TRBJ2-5	TGTGCCACCAGTGACCGACAGGGAGGCATGGAGACCCAGTACTTC	CATSDRQGGMETQYF
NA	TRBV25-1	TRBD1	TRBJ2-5	TGTGCCAGCAGTGAATGGGCAGGGGGCGAGCAAGAGACCCAGTACTTC	CASSEWAGGEQETQYF
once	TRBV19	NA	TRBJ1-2	TGTGCCAGTAGTATACGGGGCGCCCATGGCTACACCTTC	CASSIRGAHGYTF
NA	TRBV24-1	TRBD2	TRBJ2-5	TGTGCCACCAGTAGCGGGGGGGCCATAGAGACCCAGTACTTC	CATSSGGAIETQYF
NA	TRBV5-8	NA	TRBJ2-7	TGTGCCAGCAGAACCGGGACGCCCAACGAGCAGTACTTC	CASRTGTPNEQYF
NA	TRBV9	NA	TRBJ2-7	TGTGCCAGCAGCGTAGCGTTCGGTTACGAGCAGTACTTC	CASSVAFGYEQYF
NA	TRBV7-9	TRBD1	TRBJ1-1	TGTGCCAGCAGCGGGACAGGACTTGAAGCTTTCTTT	CASSGTGLEAFF
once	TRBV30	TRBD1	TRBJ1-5	TGTGCCTGGAGTACAGGGGGCAATCAGCCCCAGCATTTT	CAWSTGGNQPQHF